This T cell receptor (gamma chain) was found in a study of gamma delta lymphoproliferative disorders and STAT genes. Study-wide context: The LymphoTrack Dx TCRG Assay amplified gamma chains from at least 50 ng of genomic DNA.

Genomic DNA from isolated PBMCs served as the sequencing template. Trimming cost V 1 base and J 10 bases; bases outside gene matches: 4. The CDR3 has 11 residues. CDR1 VENAVY and CDR2 YDSYNSRV come from the germline V gene. TCRdb called clones from the multiplex PCR reads again using CATT. Among 4,000 to 4,500 gamma-chain clones listed, about 6.5% were seen once. By proportion, this clone is medium-sized (0.01 to 0.1%). This clonotype was obtained from a human donor in good health. The sequenced material came from blood. The rearrangement uses TRGV8 and TRGJ1 or TRGJ2. TCRdb leaves out the J gene; it was filled in here by matching the DNA to germline. CDR3 nucleotide sequence: TGTGCCACCTGGGATAGTGGGAAGAAACTCTTT. Translating gives CATWDSGKKLF.